Listed here is a single TCR beta chain. The data stem from a study of T cell changes during pregnancy in multiple sclerosis. Germline V gene lookup returns CDR1 SNHLY and CDR2 FYNNEI. CDR3 length equals 14 residues. The J segment lost 10 bases and the V segment lost 6 bases, leaving 11 bases of the junction unmatched. Assay used: immunoSEQ multiplex PCR; TCRdb lists only in-frame clones, some missing. The sample yields approximately 63,000 clones, over 90% seen once. The starting material was CD8+ T cells from peripheral blood mononuclear cells, obtained in the third trimester of pregnancy. This TCR was sampled from a female donor with multiple sclerosis, enrolled in a pregnancy study. The chain couples TRBV2 to TRBJ2-1, with 8 bases fitting TRBD2. Written as DNA, the CDR3 is TGTGCCAGCAGGCTACTAGCGGATGGCCGGGAGCAGTTCTTC. It encodes CASRLLADGREQFF.